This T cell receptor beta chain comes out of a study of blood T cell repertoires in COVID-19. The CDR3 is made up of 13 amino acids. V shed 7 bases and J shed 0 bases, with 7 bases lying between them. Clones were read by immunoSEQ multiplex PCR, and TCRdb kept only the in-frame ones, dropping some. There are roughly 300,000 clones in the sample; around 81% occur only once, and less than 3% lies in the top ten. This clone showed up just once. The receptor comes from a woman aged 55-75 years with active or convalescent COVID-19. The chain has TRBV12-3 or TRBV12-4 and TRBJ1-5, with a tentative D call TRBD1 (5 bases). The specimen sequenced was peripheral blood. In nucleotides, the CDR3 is TGTGCCAGCACCGGACATAGCAATCAGCCCCAGCATTTT. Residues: CASTGHSNQPQHF.